Presented here are 32 T cell receptor beta chains from one specimen sequenced in a study of T cell responses to AZD1222 COVID-19 vaccine. Clones were read by immunoSEQ multiplex PCR, and TCRdb kept only the in-frame ones, dropping some. The sample holds about 100,000 clones, about 88% seen once. Material: peripheral blood, obtained on day 0 of AZD1222 vaccination. Receptors originate from an adult in good health.

The chain uses TRBV19 and TRBJ1-2; D may be TRBD1 (5 bases). Trimming removed 9 bases at V and 3 bases at J, with 20 bases between. The CDR3 runs 15 residues. Germline V gene lookup returns CDR1 LNHDA and CDR2 SQIVND (reference sequence). The CDR3 DNA sequence: TGTGCCAGCCGTGACCAGGGAGGGAGGGACTATGGCTACACCTTC. It codes for CASRDQGGRDYGYTF.

V usage is TRBV10-2 and J usage is TRBJ1-2; tentatively, D is TRBD1 (5 bases). Germline loops: CDR1 WSHSY, CDR2 SAAADI. The CDR3 loop spans 13 amino acids. V lost 0 bases to trimming and J lost 8 bases, with 10 bases between them. The CDR3 region has the DNA TGCGCCAGCAGTGAGTCGCGAGGGGTCGGCTACACCTTC. Translation gives CASSESRGVGYTF.

The V call is TRBV30, the J call TRBJ2-1; TRBD2 aligns across 10 bases. The CDR3 is 11 residues long. Trimming cost V 0 bases and J 15 bases; bases outside gene matches: 2. CDR1 GTSNPN and CDR2 SVGIG come from the germline V gene (reference sequence). The CDR3 DNA follows: TGTGCCTGGAGTGTTGCTAGCGGGGGGTTCTTC. Protein sequence: CAWSVASGGFF. Full variable domain (rest looked up from reference TRBV30 and TRBJ2-1): SQTIHQWPATLVQPVGSPLSLECTVEGTSNPNLYWYRQAAGRGLQLLFYSVGIGQISSEVPQNLSASRPQDRQFILSSKKLLLSDSGFYLCAWSVASGGFFGPGTRLTVL.

This chain connects TRBV18 to TRBJ1-6, with D hard to call. The length of the CDR3 is 16 residues. Trimming took off 0 bases at V and 5 bases at J, with 11 bases between the two ends. Germline V gene data show CDR1 as KGHSH and CDR2 as LQKENI. The CDR3 loop reads CASSPPNMRDNSPLHF. DNA of the CDR3: TGTGCCAGCTCACCACCGAACATGAGGGATAATTCACCCCTCCACTTT.

This chain uses TRBV11-2 with TRBJ2-5, with D possibly matching TRBD2 (5 bases). Trimming removed 1 base from V and 7 bases from J, with 13 bases in between. The CDR3 runs to 14 residues. Germline lookup yields CDR1 SGHAT and CDR2 FQNNGV. The CDR3 sequence is CASSLGERKGTQYF. The CDR3 DNA is TGTGCCAGCAGCTTAGGGGAGAGAAAGGGGACCCAGTACTTC.

The chain has TRBV11-3 and TRBJ2-2; TRBD2 agrees at 9 bases. The CDR3 has 15 amino acids. Germline CDR1 SGHNT, CDR2 YENEEA. V shed 3 bases, J shed 7 bases, and the junction held 6 bases outside the gene matches. DNA of the CDR3: TGTGCCAGCAGCTTTCGGAGCGGGAGGATCGGGGAGCTGTTTTTT. Its protein product is CASSFRSGRIGELFF.

This chain joins TRBV28 and TRBJ1-5, with TRBD1 identical over 8 bases. V was pared by 6 bases and J by 4 bases, with 8 bases of the junction left unmatched. The germline CDR1 and CDR2 sequences are MDHEN and SYDVKM. The CDR3 is 15 amino acids. CDR3 protein: CASSLDRGGNQPQHF. CDR3 DNA sequence: TGTGCCAGCAGCCTTGACAGGGGCGGGAATCAGCCCCAGCATTTT. Complete variable domain (other parts from reference TRBV28 and TRBJ1-5): DVKVTQSSRYLVKRTGEKVFLECVQDMDHENMFWYRQDPGLGLRLIYFSYDVKMKEKGDIPEGYSVSREKKERFSLILESASTNQTSMYLCASSLDRGGNQPQHFGDGTRLSIL.

The chain recombines TRBV5-1 with TRBJ1-5; perhaps TRBD1 as D (6 bases). This CDR3 comprises 15 residues. Germline V gene sequence: CDR1 SGHRS, CDR2 YFSETQ. V lost 4 bases and J lost 3, with 14 bases in between. The chain's CDR3 is CASSQGPAYNQPQHF. The CDR3, as DNA: TGCGCCAGCAGCCAGGGGCCCGCTTACAATCAGCCCCAGCATTTT.

This clone was detected only once. This chain links TRBV28 with TRBJ1-5, with 8 bases lining up with TRBD1. Germline CDR1 and CDR2: MDHEN and SYDVKM. This CDR3 is 14 amino acids long. The V segment lost 5 bases and the J segment 4 bases; nucleotides outside the gene matches: 4. CDR3 sequence: CASSLRQGNQPQHF. DNA for the CDR3: TGTGCCAGCAGTCTTCGACAGGGGAATCAGCCCCAGCATTTT.

The chain uses TRBV7-9 and TRBJ2-4, with 9 bases that match TRBD2. The germline CDR1 and CDR2 sequences are SEHNR and FQNEAQ (reference sequence). Losses at the gene ends were 4 bases for V and 0 bases for J; bases not matched to a gene: 10. The CDR3 has 18 amino acids. The CDR3 reads CASSWGLADHLAKNIQYF. In nucleotides, the CDR3 is TGTGCCAGCAGCTGGGGACTAGCCGACCACCTAGCCAAAAACATTCAGTACTTC.

The chain recombines TRBV5-1 with TRBJ1-1; 8 bases agree with TRBD1. The V gene end was trimmed by 4 bases and the J gene end by 5 bases; junction bases not matched to a gene: 13. This CDR3 is built from 16 residues. CDR1 is SGHRS and CDR2 is YFSETQ in the germline V gene. CDR3 nucleotides: TGCGCCAGCAGCCTGGGACAGGAGGATTTGGGAACTGAAGCTTTCTTT. It codes for CASSLGQEDLGTEAFF.

This chain joins TRBV6-7 and TRBJ1-5; possible D gene TRBD1, 6 bases. TRBV6-7 is an ORF for which the function is uncertain. Trimming left V 6 bases short and J 7 bases short, with 25 bases between. The CDR3 has 17 residues. The chain's CDR3 is CASRMKVQGSPEQPQHF. The CDR3 nucleotides read TGTGCCAGCAGAATGAAAGTCCAGGGGAGCCCTGAACAGCCCCAGCATTTT.

On this clone: The junction does not match germline at one end; this may be a read error. V usage is TRBV14 and J usage is TRBJ1-2, with D possibly being TRBD1 (6 bases). The CDR3 consists of 11 residues. Germline values: CDR1 SGHDN, CDR2 FVKESK. For the CDR3, the DNA is TGTGCCAGCAGCCAAGAGGGGGCTCGAGCCTTC. Translated, it gives CASSQEGARAF.

In its sample, this clone was seen once. The rearrangement uses TRBV27 and TRBJ2-7; D assignment may be TRBD1 or TRBD2 (5 bases each). The germline V gene has CDR1 MNHEY and CDR2 SMNVEV (reference sequence). Trimming shortened V by 2 bases and J by 6 bases, and 14 bases separated the two germline ends. This CDR3 is 14 amino acids long. This CDR3 reads CASSLKPGTGEQYF. CDR3 nucleotide sequence: TGTGCCAGCAGTTTAAAACCCGGGACCGGCGAGCAGTACTTC.

This chain links TRBV14 with TRBJ2-3; possibly TRBD2 for D (5 bases). The CDR3 runs 13 residues. CDR1 and CDR2 from the germline V gene are SGHDN and FVKESK. The V end was cut by 3 bases, the J end by 6 bases, with 10 bases between. Written as DNA, the CDR3 is TGTGCCAGCAGCCAGAGGGTTGTGGATACGCAGTATTTT. Translated: CASSQRVVDTQYF.

The chain carries TRBV7-6 and TRBJ2-3; no definite D call. Per the germline V gene, CDR1 is SGHVS and CDR2 is FNYEAQ. Trimming removed 5 bases at V and 4 bases at J, with 19 bases between. CDR3 size: 16 residues. CDR3 loop: CASSMDGSYLADTQYF. The DNA of the CDR3 is TGTGCCAGCAGCATGGACGGGTCTTACTTGGCAGATACGCAGTATTTT. Full variable domain (outside the CDR3, taken from reference TRBV7-6 and TRBJ2-3): GAGVSQSPRYKVTKRGQDVALRCDPISGHVSLYWYRQALGQGPEFLTYFNYEAQQDKSGLPNDRFSAERPEGSISTLTIQRTEQRDSAMYRCASSMDGSYLADTQYFGPGTRLTVL.

The chain joins TRBV5-1 to TRBJ2-1; 14 bases match TRBD2. V shed 6 bases and J 3 bases; nucleotides not matched to a gene: 8. The CDR3 contains 17 residues. Looked up from germline, CDR1 is SGHRS and CDR2 is YFSETQ. The CDR3 loop reads CASTFLGLAGVYNEQFF. CDR3 DNA: TGCGCCAGCACATTCCTGGGACTAGCGGGAGTCTACAATGAGCAGTTCTTC.

This clone came up a few times. The V and J genes are TRBV24-1 and TRBJ2-3, with D uncertain. V was shortened by 3 bases and J by 3 bases, with 9 bases between the two germline ends. The CDR3 sequence is 14 residues long. The germline gives CDR1 KGHDR, CDR2 SFDVKD. CDR3 sequence reads: CATSDGFRTDTQYF. CDR3 coding DNA: TGTGCCACCAGTGATGGTTTTCGAACAGATACGCAGTATTTT.

The CDR3 loop is CASSIRDSKNQPQHF. CDR3 sequence (DNA): TGTGCCAGCAGCATCCGGGACAGTAAAAATCAGCCCCAGCATTTT. The V call is TRBV11-2, the J call TRBJ1-5, with 7 bases aligning to TRBD1. CDR3 length: 15 residues. The germline gives CDR1 SGHAT, CDR2 FQNNGV. V dropped 5 bases and J dropped 4; count of bases not matched to a gene: 8.

This clone was recorded a few times. The chain has TRBV12-5 and TRBJ1-6, with a weak D call TRBD1 (5 bases). The V and J ends lost 6 bases and 10 bases respectively, with 19 bases between them. Germline CDR1 LGHNT, CDR2 FRNRAP. The length of the CDR3 is 15 residues. The CDR3 bases are TGTGCTAGTGGCCCACTCGGGGCAGGGACCTCACCCCTCCACTTT. Its translation is CASGPLGAGTSPLHF.

The V call is TRBV7-9, the J call TRBJ2-7, with 8 bases aligning to TRBD2. Germline CDR1 is SEHNR and CDR2 is FQNEAQ (reference sequence). V gave up 5 bases and J gave up 4 bases; unmatched junction bases: 10. CDR3 length: 15 amino acids. CDR3 sequence (DNA): TGTGCCAGCAGCCTCGTGGGAGGCGGGGGGTACGAGCAGTACTTC. This encodes CASSLVGGGGYEQYF.

The J gene is TRBJ1-2, the V gene TRBV5-8; possibly TRBD1 for D (6 bases). There are 13 residues in the CDR3. The germline V and J ends were trimmed by 5 bases and 5 bases, with 13 bases remaining between them. Germline V gene sequence: CDR1 SGHTS, CDR2 YDEGEE. The CDR3 DNA is TGTGCCAGCAGGGACAGAGTGCCTTATGGCTACACCTTC. The encoded protein is CASRDRVPYGYTF.

The gene calls are TRBV5-1 and TRBJ2-3, with D hard to call. Germline V gene lookup returns CDR1 SGHRS and CDR2 YFSETQ. This CDR3 is 15 amino acids long. The V gene lost 1 base and the J gene lost 0 bases, with 9 bases spanning the gap. The CDR3 nucleotides are TGCGCCAGCAGCTTGTGGTGGCCTAGCACAGATACGCAGTATTTT. This codes for CASSLWWPSTDTQYF.

The chain links TRBV7-2 to TRBJ2-1, with no clear D. This CDR3 spans 13 amino acids. Germline V gene sequence: CDR1 SGHTA, CDR2 FQGNSA. V gave up 3 bases and J gave up 5 bases, with 8 bases separating them. This CDR3 reads CASSLTPDNEQFF. In nucleotides, the CDR3 is TGTGCCAGCAGCTTGACGCCGGACAATGAGCAGTTCTTC.

V and J are TRBV7-3 and TRBJ1-6; 7 nucleotides match TRBD1. With 9 bases clipped from V and 7 bases from J, the junction kept 3 bases outside the gene matches. Germline values: CDR1 SGHTA, CDR2 FQGTGA. The CDR3 extends over 12 amino acids. The CDR3 coding sequence is TGTGCCAGAAGACAGGGAAATTCACCCCTCCACTTT. Protein sequence: CARRQGNSPLHF.

The chain links TRBV19 to TRBJ2-3; 7 positions match TRBD2. Germline CDR1 reads LNHDA; CDR2 reads SQIVND (reference sequence). CDR3 length: 14 residues. J gave up 4 bases and V 3 bases, and 4 bases lay outside the gene matches. The CDR3 region has the DNA TGTGCCAGTAGTATCAGCGGGGTCCCAGATACGCAGTATTTT. Its protein is CASSISGVPDTQYF.

This chain uses TRBV3-1 (or the pseudogene TRBV3-2) with TRBJ2-7, with D uncertain. The CDR3 loop spans 12 amino acids. CDR1 and CDR2 from the germline V gene are LGHDT and YNNKEL (reference sequence). V dropped 1 base and J dropped 4 bases, with 5 bases sitting between them. The CDR3 sequence: CASSQVTYEQYF. The CDR3 coding sequence is TGTGCCAGCAGCCAAGTAACGTACGAGCAGTACTTC.

The rearrangement joins TRBV5-1 to TRBJ2-7; 10 bases are shared with TRBD2. The CDR3 covers 17 residues. Germline assignment: CDR1 SGHRS and CDR2 YFSETQ. Trimming took 1 base from V and 7 from J; bases not matched to a gene: 14. The DNA of the CDR3 is TGCGCCAGCAGCTTGCAACTGGACAGCGGGAGGGGGGAGGAGCAGTACTTC. It is translated as CASSLQLDSGRGEEQYF.

As concerns this clone: In the same sample, other DNA sequences code for this CDR3. The chain uses TRBV6-6 and TRBJ2-6; D possibly corresponds to TRBD1 (5 bases). Germline CDR1 and CDR2: MNHNY and SVGAGI (reference sequence). Trimming took 11 bases from V and 0 from J, leaving 17 bases between them. There are 16 residues in the CDR3. The CDR3 nucleotides read TGTGCCTCCCGCACAGGTGGCGACTCTGGGGCCAACGTCCTGACTTTC. Translated: CASRTGGDSGANVLTF.

This chain uses TRBV28 with TRBJ1-3; 10 nucleotides align to TRBD1. The germline CDR1 and CDR2 sequences are MDHEN and SYDVKM. V was pared by 6 bases and J by 0 bases, with 5 bases of the junction left unmatched. The CDR3 is 16 amino acids. Here the CDR3 reads CASSSGTGASGNTIYF. The CDR3 DNA reads TGTGCCAGCAGCTCCGGGACAGGGGCCTCTGGAAACACCATATATTTT.

This chain connects TRBV6-4 to TRBJ1-4, with a possible D match to TRBD1 (6 bases). V was pared by 5 bases and J by 5 bases, with 9 bases between. Germline lookup yields CDR1 MRHNA and CDR2 SNTAGT. This CDR3 has 13 amino acids. In DNA form, the CDR3 reads TGTGCCAGCAGTTACAGGGAGAATGAAAAACTGTTTTTT. It specifies CASSYRENEKLFF.

The gene calls are TRBV5-4 and TRBJ1-2; 7 positions match TRBD1. Germline values: CDR1 SGHNT, CDR2 YYREEE (reference sequence). Trimming took 0 bases from V and 3 from J; bases not matched to a gene: 2. This CDR3 has 14 amino acids. The CDR3 protein is CASSLGGTDYGYTF. The CDR3 coding sequence is TGTGCCAGCAGCTTGGGAGGGACAGACTATGGCTACACCTTC.